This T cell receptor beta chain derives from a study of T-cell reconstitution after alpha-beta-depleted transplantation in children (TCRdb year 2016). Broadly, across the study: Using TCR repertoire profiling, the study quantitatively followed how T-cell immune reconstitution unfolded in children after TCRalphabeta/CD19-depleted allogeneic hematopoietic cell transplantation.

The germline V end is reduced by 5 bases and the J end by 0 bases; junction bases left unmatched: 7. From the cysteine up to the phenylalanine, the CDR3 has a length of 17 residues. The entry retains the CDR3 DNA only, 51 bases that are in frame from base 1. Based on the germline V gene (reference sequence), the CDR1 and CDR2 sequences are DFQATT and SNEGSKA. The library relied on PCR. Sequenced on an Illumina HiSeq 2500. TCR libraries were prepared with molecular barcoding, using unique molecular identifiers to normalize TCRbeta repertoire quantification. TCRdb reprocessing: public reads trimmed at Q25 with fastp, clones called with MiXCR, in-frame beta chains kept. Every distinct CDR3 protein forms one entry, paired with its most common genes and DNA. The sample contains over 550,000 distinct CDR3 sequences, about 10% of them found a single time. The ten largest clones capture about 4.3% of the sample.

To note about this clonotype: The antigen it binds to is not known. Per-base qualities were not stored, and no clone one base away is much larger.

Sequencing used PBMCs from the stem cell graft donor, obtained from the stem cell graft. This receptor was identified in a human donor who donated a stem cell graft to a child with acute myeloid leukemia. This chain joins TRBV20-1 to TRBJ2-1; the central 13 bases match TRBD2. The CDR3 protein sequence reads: CSAPGLAGVRSYNEQFF. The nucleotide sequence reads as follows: TGCAGTGCTCCCGGACTAGCGGGAGTTCGCTCCTACAATGAGCAGTTCTTC.